The text below deals with one T cell receptor beta chain. The repertoire was sequenced with immunoSEQ multiplex PCR; TCRdb's copy has only in-frame clones and lacks some. Altogether 200,000 to 250,000 clones are present, 75% to 85% being singletons, with the ten largest covering around 4.5%. This record comes from a study of blood T cell repertoires in COVID-19. The wider study: From T cells, B-cell-depleted T cells, or PBMCs came the material, which was cDNA or gDNA.

Study members were between about 18 and 90 years old and lived in over 20 US regions. Assignment of participants to cohorts was predicated upon participant-reported clinical history. Sequences were obtained from PBMCs or T cells enriched from blood (not recorded which). The source is a man aged 25 to 40 with acute COVID-19.

CDR3 nucleotides: TGCGCCAGCAGCTTCTGGCAGGGGAGAGAGACCCAGTACTTC. It codes for CASSFWQGRETQYF. The chain uses TRBV5-1 and TRBJ2-5; D is perhaps TRBD1 (6 bases). Germline values: CDR1 SGHRS, CDR2 YFSETQ. The germline V and J ends were trimmed by 2 bases and 4 bases, with 12 bases remaining between them. The CDR3 has 14 residues.